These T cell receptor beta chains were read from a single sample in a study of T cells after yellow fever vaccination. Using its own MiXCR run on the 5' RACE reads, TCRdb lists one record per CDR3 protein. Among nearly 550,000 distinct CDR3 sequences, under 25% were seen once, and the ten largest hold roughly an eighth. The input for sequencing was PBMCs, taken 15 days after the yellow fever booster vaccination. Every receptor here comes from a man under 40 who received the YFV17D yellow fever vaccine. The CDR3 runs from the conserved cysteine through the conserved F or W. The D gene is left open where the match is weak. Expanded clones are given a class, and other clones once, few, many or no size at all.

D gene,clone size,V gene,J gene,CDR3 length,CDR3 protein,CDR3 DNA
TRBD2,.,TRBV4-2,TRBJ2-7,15,CASSQVAGGRDEQYF,TGTGCCAGCAGCCAGGTAGCGGGAGGAAGGGACGAGCAGTACTTC
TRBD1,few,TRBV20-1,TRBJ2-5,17,CSARKTGTGVGTETQYF,TGCAGTGCGAGAAAAACCGGGACAGGGGTGGGGACAGAGACCCAGTACTTC
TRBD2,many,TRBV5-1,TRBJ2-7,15,CASSLSAGGPIEQYF,TGCGCCAGCAGCTTGTCGGCGGGAGGGCCCATCGAGCAGTACTTC
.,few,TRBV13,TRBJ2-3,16,CASSTLGKGVADTQYF,TGTGCCAGCAGCACCCTAGGGAAGGGGGTTGCAGATACGCAGTATTTT
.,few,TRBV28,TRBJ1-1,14,CASSLVGVGTEAFF,TGTGCCAGCAGTTTAGTGGGGGTTGGCACTGAAGCTTTCTTT
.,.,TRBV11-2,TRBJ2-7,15,CASSSRVGDYAEQYF,TGTGCCAGCAGCTCGAGAGTAGGGGATTATGCCGAGCAGTACTTC
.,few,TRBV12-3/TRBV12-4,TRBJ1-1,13,CASKRGKDTEAFF,TGTGCCAGCAAACGGGGAAAAGACACTGAAGCTTTCTTT
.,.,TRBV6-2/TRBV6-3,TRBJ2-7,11,CASSQTIEQYF,TGTGCCAGCAGCCAAACGATCGAGCAGTACTTC
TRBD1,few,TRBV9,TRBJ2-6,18,CASSLSRDSPSGANVLTF,TGTGCCAGCAGCCTAAGTCGGGACAGCCCCTCTGGGGCCAACGTCCTGACTTTC
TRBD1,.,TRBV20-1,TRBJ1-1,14,CSARVGQVNTEAFF,TGCAGTGCTAGAGTTGGACAGGTGAACACTGAAGCTTTCTTT
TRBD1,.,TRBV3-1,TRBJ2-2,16,CASSPNRGRNTGELFF,TGTGCCAGCAGCCCAAACAGGGGTCGGAACACCGGGGAGCTGTTTTTT
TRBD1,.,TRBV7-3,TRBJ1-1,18,CASSLSPKTGGEDTEAFF,TGTGCCAGCAGCTTATCACCAAAGACAGGGGGCGAGGACACTGAAGCTTTCTTT
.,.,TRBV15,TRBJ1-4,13,CATRGGTNEKLFF,TGTGCCACCAGAGGGGGGACAAATGAAAAACTGTTTTTT
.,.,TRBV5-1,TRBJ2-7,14,CASSLMDREGEQYF,TGCGCCAGCAGCTTGATGGACAGGGAGGGCGAGCAGTACTTC
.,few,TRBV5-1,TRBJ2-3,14,CASSLSRATDTQYF,TGCGCCAGCAGCTTGTCCAGGGCAACAGATACGCAGTATTTT
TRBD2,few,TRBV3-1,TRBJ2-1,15,CASSVSGGPYNEQFF,TGTGCCAGCAGCGTAAGCGGGGGGCCTTACAATGAGCAGTTCTTC
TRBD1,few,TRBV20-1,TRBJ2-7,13,CSARETGFNEQYF,TGCAGTGCTAGAGAGACAGGGTTTAACGAGCAGTACTTC
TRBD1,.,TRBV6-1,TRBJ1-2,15,CASSTGGGRGLDYTF,TGTGCCAGCAGTACGGGGGGCGGCAGGGGGCTTGACTACACCTTC
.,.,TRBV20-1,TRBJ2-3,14,CSAILLRATDTQYF,TGCAGTGCTATCCTCCTCCGAGCGACAGATACGCAGTATTTT
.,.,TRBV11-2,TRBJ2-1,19,CASSATYSRTLSSYNEQFF,TGTGCCAGCAGCGCGACCTATAGCAGGACGCTAAGCTCCTACAATGAGCAGTTCTTC
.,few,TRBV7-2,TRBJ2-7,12,CATQPGTGEQYF,TGTGCCACCCAGCCCGGTACTGGAGAGCAGTACTTC
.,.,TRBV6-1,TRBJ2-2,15,CASSLRGVNTGELFF,TGTGCCAGCAGCCTCCGAGGGGTAAACACCGGGGAGCTGTTTTTT
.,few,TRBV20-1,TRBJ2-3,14,CSASGRSRTDTQYF,TGCAGTGCTAGCGGGAGATCTCGCACAGATACGCAGTATTTT
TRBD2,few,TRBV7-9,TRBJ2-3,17,CASSPMTSGTSTDTQYF,TGTGCCAGCAGCCCCATGACTAGCGGGACTAGCACAGATACGCAGTATTTT
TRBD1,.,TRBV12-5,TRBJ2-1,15,CASGQDRVILNEQFF,TGTGCTAGTGGCCAGGACAGGGTTATTCTCAATGAGCAGTTCTTC
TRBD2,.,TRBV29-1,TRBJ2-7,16,CSVGGTSGSGTYEQYF,TGCAGCGTTGGCGGGACTAGCGGGAGTGGGACCTACGAGCAGTACTTC
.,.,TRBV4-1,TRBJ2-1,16,CASSQPTSGGGNEQFF,TGCGCCAGCAGCCAACCCACCAGCGGTGGGGGGAATGAGCAGTTCTTC
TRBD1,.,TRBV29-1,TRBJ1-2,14,CSVDRVGPNYGYTF,TGCAGCGTGGACAGGGTTGGGCCTAACTATGGCTACACCTTC
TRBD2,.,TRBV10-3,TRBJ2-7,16,CAISPRQGRAPGEQYF,TGTGCCATCAGCCCTCGCCAAGGGAGGGCTCCGGGCGAGCAGTACTTC
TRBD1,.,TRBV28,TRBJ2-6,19,CASSPIPGTGISGANVLTF,TGTGCCAGCAGTCCGATTCCCGGGACAGGAATCTCTGGGGCCAACGTCCTGACTTTC
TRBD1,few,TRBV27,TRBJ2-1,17,CASSLLNRGWGYNEQFF,TGTGCCAGCAGTTTGTTAAACAGGGGATGGGGGTACAATGAGCAGTTCTTC
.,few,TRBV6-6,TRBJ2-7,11,CASRTNYEQYF,TGTGCCAGCAGAACTAACTACGAGCAGTACTTC
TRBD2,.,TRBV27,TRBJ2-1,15,CASSFASGGFNEQFF,TGTGCCAGCAGTTTTGCCAGCGGGGGTTTCAATGAGCAGTTCTTC
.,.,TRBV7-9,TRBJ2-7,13,CASSSQSGNEQYF,TGTGCCAGCAGCTCCCAATCGGGGAACGAGCAGTACTTC
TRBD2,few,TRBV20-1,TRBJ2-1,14,CSAFLSGIGGEQFF,TGCAGTGCTTTTTTAAGCGGGATAGGCGGTGAGCAGTTCTTC
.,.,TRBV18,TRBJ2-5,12,CASSPKAETQYF,TGTGCCAGCTCCCCGAAGGCGGAGACCCAGTACTTC
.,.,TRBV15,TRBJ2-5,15,CATSRDIGPQETQYF,TGTGCCACCAGCAGAGATATCGGGCCCCAAGAGACCCAGTACTTC
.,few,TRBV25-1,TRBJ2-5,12,CASSEANTAQYF,TGTGCCAGCAGTGAAGCAAATACGGCCCAGTACTTC
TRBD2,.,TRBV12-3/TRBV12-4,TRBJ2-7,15,CASSAAAAGVSEQYF,TGTGCCAGCAGTGCCGCCGCAGCGGGAGTGAGCGAGCAGTACTTC
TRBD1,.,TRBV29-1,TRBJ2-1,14,CSVETGISYNEQFF,TGCAGCGTTGAGACAGGGATCTCCTACAATGAGCAGTTCTTC